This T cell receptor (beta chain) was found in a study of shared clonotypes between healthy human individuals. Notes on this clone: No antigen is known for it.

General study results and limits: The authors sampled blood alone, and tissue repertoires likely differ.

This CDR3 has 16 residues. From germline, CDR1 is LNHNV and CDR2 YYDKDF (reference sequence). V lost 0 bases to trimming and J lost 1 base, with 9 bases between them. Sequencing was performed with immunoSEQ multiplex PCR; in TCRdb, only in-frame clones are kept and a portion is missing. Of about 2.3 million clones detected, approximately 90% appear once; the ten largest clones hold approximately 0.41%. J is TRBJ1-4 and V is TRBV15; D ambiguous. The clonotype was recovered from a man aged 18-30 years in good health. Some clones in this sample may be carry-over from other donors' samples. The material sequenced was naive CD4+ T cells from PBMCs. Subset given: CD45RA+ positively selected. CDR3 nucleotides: TGTGCCACCAGCAGAGATAGCGGGGTAACTAATGAAAAACTGTTTTTT. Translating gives CATSRDSGVTNEKLFF.